One sample yielded the 9 T cell receptor beta chains listed below, sequenced in a study of post-analysis software for immune sequencing data. Study findings and constraints: TRBV5-6, TRBV5-1 and TRBV20-1 were among several TRBV segments more frequent in patients than controls.

Tagging with unique molecular identifiers was a feature of the TCR beta cDNA libraries. MiXCR, run by TCRdb on the PCR reads, gives a single entry per CDR3 protein. The table includes around 710,000 distinct CDR3 sequences, just over 45% detected once. Antigens of these TCRs are unknown. The sequenced sample consisted of blood. The receptors were sampled from a girl aged 5 to 17 with multiple sclerosis.

CDR3 sequence: CAISDVRGEQYF. The CDR3 DNA reads as TGTGCCATCAGTGACGTGAGAGGCGAGCAGTACTTC. This chain uses TRBV10-3 with TRBJ2-7, with D unresolved. There are 12 residues in the CDR3. The V gene's germline CDR1 is ENHRY and CDR2 SYGVKD. The germline V and J ends were trimmed by 3 bases and 6 bases, with 9 bases remaining between them.

This clonotype was detected only a few times. This chain links TRBV20-1 with TRBJ2-5; tentatively, D is TRBD2 (5 bases). Germline V gene data show CDR1 as DFQATT and CDR2 as SNEGSKA (reference sequence). The CDR3 covers 14 residues. Trimming cost V 4 bases and J 2 bases, with 14 bases left between them. The CDR3 spells CSATGFGLQETQYF. The CDR3 bases are TGCAGTGCTACTGGATTTGGACTTCAAGAGACCCAGTACTTC.

This rearrangement joins TRBV6-5 to TRBJ2-1; D call uncertain. Germline V lookup: CDR1 MNHEY, CDR2 SVGAGI. Trimming took 0 bases from V and 4 from J, leaving 13 bases between them. The CDR3 consists of 16 residues. The DNA of the CDR3 is TGTGCCAGCAGTTACTCGAAGGGCCCTAGGTACAATGAGCAGTTCTTC. It codes for CASSYSKGPRYNEQFF.

The chain recombines TRBV4-3 with TRBJ2-6; D could derive from TRBD1 or TRBD2 (5 bases each). V dropped 1 base and J dropped 0 bases, with 19 bases sitting between them. Germline V gives CDR1 LGHNA, CDR2 YSLEER. This CDR3 has 20 residues. The CDR3 reads CASSQVHPGPMLSGANVLTF. CDR3 DNA: TGCGCCAGCAGCCAAGTACATCCGGGACCGATGCTCTCTGGGGCCAACGTCCTGACTTTC.

The chain is built from TRBV20-1 and TRBJ2-5; 14 positions match TRBD2. This CDR3 contains 13 residues. CDR1 and CDR2 from the germline V gene are DFQATT and SNEGSKA (reference sequence). V was pared by 1 base and J by 11 bases, with 3 bases of the junction left unmatched. The CDR3 region is CSARVGLAGVQYF. The CDR3 DNA reads TGCAGTGCTAGAGTGGGACTAGCGGGAGTGCAGTACTTC.

The chain recombines TRBV27 with TRBJ2-7, with D perhaps matching TRBD2 (5 bases). V shed 5 bases and J shed 6 bases, with 14 bases lying between them. The CDR3 covers 13 residues. Germline CDR1 is MNHEY and CDR2 is SMNVEV (reference sequence). The chain's CDR3 is CASSPVPRAEQYF. CDR3 nucleotide sequence: TGTGCCAGCAGTCCCGTTCCGCGGGCCGAGCAGTACTTC.

V usage is TRBV6-5 and J usage is TRBJ2-7; perhaps TRBD1 as D (6 bases). The CDR3 runs 14 residues. Germline V CDR1 and CDR2: MNHEY, SVGAGI. The V end was cut by 2 bases, the J end by 5 bases, with 13 bases between. CDR3 region: CASSYIGGVNEQYF. CDR3 DNA: TGTGCCAGCAGTTACATTGGGGGCGTCAACGAGCAGTACTTC.

This clonotype was counted a few times. The chain recombines TRBV6-2 or TRBV6-3 with TRBJ2-7, with D hard to call. The CDR3 is made up of 12 amino acids. Deletions cut 4 bases from V and 7 bases from J, with 11 bases between. CDR1 and CDR2 (germline): MNHEY, SVGEGT. Here the CDR3 reads CASSWAFGEQYF. The CDR3 nucleotides are TGTGCCAGCAGTTGGGCCTTCGGGGAGCAGTACTTC.

This clonotype was seen a few times. CDR3 coding DNA: TGCAGTGCTAGTAACGACGGTATCTATAATTCACCCCTCCACTTT. Translating it yields CSASNDGIYNSPLHF. The chain joins TRBV20-1 to TRBJ1-6, with D unclear. Germline V gene sequence: CDR1 DFQATT, CDR2 SNEGSKA (reference sequence). V lost 3 bases and J lost 3, with 12 bases in between. CDR3 length: 15 residues.